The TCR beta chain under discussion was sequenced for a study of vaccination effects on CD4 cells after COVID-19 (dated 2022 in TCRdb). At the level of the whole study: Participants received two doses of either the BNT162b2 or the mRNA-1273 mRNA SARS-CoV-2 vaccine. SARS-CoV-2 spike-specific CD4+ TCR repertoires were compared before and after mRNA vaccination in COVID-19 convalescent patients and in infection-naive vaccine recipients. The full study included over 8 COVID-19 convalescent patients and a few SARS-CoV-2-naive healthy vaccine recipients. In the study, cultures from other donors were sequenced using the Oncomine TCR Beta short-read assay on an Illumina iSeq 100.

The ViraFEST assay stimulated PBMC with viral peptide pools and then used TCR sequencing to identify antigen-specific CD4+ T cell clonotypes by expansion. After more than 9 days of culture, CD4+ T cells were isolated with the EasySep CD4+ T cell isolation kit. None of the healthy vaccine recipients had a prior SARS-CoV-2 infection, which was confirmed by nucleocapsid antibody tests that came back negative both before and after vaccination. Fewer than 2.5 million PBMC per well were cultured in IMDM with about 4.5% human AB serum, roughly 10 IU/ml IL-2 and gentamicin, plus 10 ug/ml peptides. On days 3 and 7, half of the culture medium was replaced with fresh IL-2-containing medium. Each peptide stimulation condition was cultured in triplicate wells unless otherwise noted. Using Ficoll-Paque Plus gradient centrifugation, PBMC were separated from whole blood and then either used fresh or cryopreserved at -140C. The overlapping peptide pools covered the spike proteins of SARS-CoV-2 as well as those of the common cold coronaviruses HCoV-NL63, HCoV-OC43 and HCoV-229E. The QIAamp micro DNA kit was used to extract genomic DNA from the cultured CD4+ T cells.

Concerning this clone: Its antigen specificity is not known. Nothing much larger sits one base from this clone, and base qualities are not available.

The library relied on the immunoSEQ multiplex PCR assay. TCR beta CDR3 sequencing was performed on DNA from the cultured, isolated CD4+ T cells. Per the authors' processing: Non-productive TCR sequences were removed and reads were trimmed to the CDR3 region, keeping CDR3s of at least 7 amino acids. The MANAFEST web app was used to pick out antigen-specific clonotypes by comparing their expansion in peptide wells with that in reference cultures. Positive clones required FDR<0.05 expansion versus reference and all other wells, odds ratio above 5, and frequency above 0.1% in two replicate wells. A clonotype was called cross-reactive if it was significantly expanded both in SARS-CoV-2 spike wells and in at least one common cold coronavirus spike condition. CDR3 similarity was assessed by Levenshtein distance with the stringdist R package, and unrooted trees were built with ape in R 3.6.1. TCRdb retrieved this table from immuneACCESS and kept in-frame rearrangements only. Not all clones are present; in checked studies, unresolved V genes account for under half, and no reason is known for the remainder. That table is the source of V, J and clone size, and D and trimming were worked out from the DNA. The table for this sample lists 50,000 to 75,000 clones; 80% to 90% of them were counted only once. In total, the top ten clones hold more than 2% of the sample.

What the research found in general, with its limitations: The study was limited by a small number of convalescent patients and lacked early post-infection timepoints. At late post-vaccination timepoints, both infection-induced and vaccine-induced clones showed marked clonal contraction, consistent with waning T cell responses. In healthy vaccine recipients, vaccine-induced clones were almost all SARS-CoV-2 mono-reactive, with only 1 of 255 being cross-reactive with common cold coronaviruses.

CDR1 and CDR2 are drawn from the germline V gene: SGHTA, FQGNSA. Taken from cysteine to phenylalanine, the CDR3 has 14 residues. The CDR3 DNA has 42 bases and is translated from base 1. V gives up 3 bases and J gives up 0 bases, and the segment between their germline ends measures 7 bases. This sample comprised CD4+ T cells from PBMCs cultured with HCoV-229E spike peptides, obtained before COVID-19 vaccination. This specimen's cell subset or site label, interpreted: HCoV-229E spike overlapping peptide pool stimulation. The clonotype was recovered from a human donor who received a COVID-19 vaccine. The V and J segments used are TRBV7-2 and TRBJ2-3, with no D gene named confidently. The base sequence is TGTGCCAGCAGCTTCGCAGTGAGCACAGATACGCAGTATTTT. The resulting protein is CASSFAVSTDTQYF.